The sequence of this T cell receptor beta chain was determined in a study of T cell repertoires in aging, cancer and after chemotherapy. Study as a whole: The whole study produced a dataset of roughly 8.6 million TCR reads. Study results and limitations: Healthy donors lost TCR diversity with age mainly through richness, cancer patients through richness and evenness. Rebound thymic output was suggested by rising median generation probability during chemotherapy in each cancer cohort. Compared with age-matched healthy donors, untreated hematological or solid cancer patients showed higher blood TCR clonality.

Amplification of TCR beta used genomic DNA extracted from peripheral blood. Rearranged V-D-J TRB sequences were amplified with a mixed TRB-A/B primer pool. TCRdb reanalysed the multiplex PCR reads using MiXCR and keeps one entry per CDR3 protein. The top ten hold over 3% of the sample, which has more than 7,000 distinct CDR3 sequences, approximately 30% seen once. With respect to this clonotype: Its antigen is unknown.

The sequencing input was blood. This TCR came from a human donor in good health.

The CDR3 loop reads CSVSGQESSYEQYF. CDR3 nucleotides: TGCAGCGTCTCTGGACAGGAGAGCTCCTACGAGCAGTACTTC. This chain connects TRBV29-1 to TRBJ2-7; 7 bases map to TRBD1. V was clipped by 6 bases and J by 0 bases; unmatched bases: 8. The V gene's germline CDR1 is SQVTM and CDR2 ANQGSEA. The CDR3 runs 14 residues.